One T cell receptor (beta chain) is described in this entry. Its antigen is not yet known. One base away there is no much larger clone; base qualities are not given. Looking up the germline V gene yields CDR1 SGHRS and CDR2 YFSETQ. The CDR3 runs 14 amino acids, cysteine and phenylalanine included. Only the CDR3 DNA stays, 42 bases, in frame from base 1. V is cut back by 0 bases and J by 6 bases, with 6 bases in the junction unmatched. The library was produced with the immunoSEQ multiplex PCR assay. For the multiplex PCR, a mixture combining 60 forward primers for TCR Vbeta segments and 13 reverse primers for TCR Jbeta segments was used. Amplification of the CDR3 region of rearranged TCR beta genes was performed with a multiplex PCR assay on genomic DNA. The amplified TCR beta libraries were sequenced on the Illumina HiSeq System as 87-base-pair reads. In the original analysis: In a later analysis, 70 million to 95 million unique TCR beta chains were counted across the 690 or so repertoires, and around 10 million of these chains were shared by at least two donors. Raw reads were error-corrected and collapsed into unique sequences by a nearest-neighbor algorithm in which closely related sequences were merged to remove PCR and sequencing errors. V, D and J gene segments were assigned by aligning CDR3 sequences to IMGT reference sequences. For a sequence to be retained, a match of at least six nucleotides was required to both a V gene segment and a J gene segment. Rearrangements were classified as productive when the CDR3 lacked stop codons and remained in frame with V and J, and all other rearrangements were classified as non-productive. CDR3 was defined by IMGT convention, running from the second conserved V-encoded cysteine to the conserved J-encoded phenylalanine. In an earlier analysis of some 550 of the donors, sequences lacking an unambiguous match to a single V gene segment were excluded. An earlier analysis of fewer than 750 of the donors classified V segments as functional when productive rearrangements were above 56.7% and as segregating when the standard deviation between donors was above 5%. A statistical classification framework was built for diagnosing cytomegalovirus status from the catalog of TCR beta chain sequences. In a later analysis, TCR nucleotide sequences were compared against IMGT/GENE-DB human TR gene sequences so that V and J genes could be assigned. A later analysis assigned CDR3 sequences and most-parsimonious VDJ recombination scenarios with the TCRdist pipeline. In a later analysis, each TCR beta chain was defined by its CDR3 amino acid sequence together with its V-gene family, and reads without a unique V-gene family were excluded. A later analysis removed 500 to 650 highly shared, low-generation-probability nucleotide sequences to deal with suspected cross-contamination and a sequencing artifact. In a later analysis, a clonal expansion index was calculated for each public chain from normalized within-repertoire ranks of inferred template counts. Generation probabilities in a later analysis came from a VDJ recombination model fitted to out-of-frame rearrangements, and those results were checked against IGoR. In a later analysis, hypergeometric tests were used to score TCR-TCR, TCR-HLA and TCR-CMV co-occurrence, with a repertoire-size bias correction applied to TCR pairs. A later analysis estimated false discovery rates by permuting HLA or CMV assignments 20 times. In a later analysis, co-occurring TCRs were grouped with DBSCAN, and TCRdist sequence similarity was added when clustering was performed within HLA-allele-positive subsets. For co-occurrence clustering, repertoires with fewer than 30,000 or more than 120,000 public chains were excluded, along with about five repertoires with anomalous nucleotide sharing. TCRdb took over this immuneACCESS table, retaining in-frame rearrangements with V and J assigned. Such tables are incomplete; in checked studies, under half of the missing clones stem from an unresolved V gene, and the remainder is unexplained. The DNA gave D and trimming, while V, J and clone size come from that table. Across this sample there are over 150,000 clones, with around 83% seen only once. The top ten clones comprise more than 0.9% of the sample.

The cohort was made up of 500 to 850 healthy bone marrow donors. At the time of sampling, every cohort member was nominally healthy, though immune exposures that went unrecorded were likely present. The donor was CMV seropositive and was included in the group of almost 300 seropositive cohort members. Each donor provided a peripheral blood sample, and peripheral blood mononuclear cells were used for TCR beta sequencing. The Qiagen DNeasy Blood Extraction Kit was used to extract genomic DNA from the blood cell samples. The data were taken from a study of cytomegalovirus exposure and HLA in healthy donors (dated by TCRdb to 2016 to 2017). In terms of the full investigation: An earlier analysis of about 560 of the donors reported 276 Gb of sequence data and 95 million to 120 million unique TCR beta sequences obtained from 180 million or so T cells. Because of strong linkage in the cohort, five DR-DQ haplotypes were treated as single units for association and clustering. A later analysis re-examined previously published TCR beta repertoires from about 700 donors and added high-resolution HLA genotyping to investigate patterns of TCR occurrence. The later analysis used no new phenotypic data to find candidate immune exposures, relying instead on TCR beta sequences and their occurrence across donors. Every repertoire in the discovery cohort had been generated on one and the same sequencing platform. Alongside the repertoire data, information on donor age, sex, ethnicity and CMV serostatus was compiled. Besides the first cohort of more than 650 subjects, a separate validation cohort made up of 120 different subjects was used. The study aimed to test whether cataloging public T cell receptors could reveal signatures of past pathogen exposure. In an earlier analysis of a few hundred of the donors, high-throughput TCR beta sequencing was used to judge whether each TCR beta V gene segment behaved as functional or pseudogenic. Of the roughly 410 genotyped donors, 80% to 90% were placed in the genetic ancestry cluster associated with self-reported Caucasian donors. A later genetic analysis used genome-wide SNP genotypes for about 55% of the 666 donors, treating that subset as a discovery cohort. Typing coverage differed by locus: A, B, C, DRB1 and DQB1 were typed in about 629-640 donors, DQA1 in around 500, DPA1 in approximately 610, and DPB1 in 400 to 480. The study profiled the T cell repertoires of approximately 700 subjects by immunosequencing and related them to cytomegalovirus serostatus. Among several hundred genotyped donors of the cohort, an average of about 220,000 unique TCR beta nucleotide sequences was sequenced per donor, of which about 19% were non-productive. Roughly 320 gigabases of sequencing data and 70 million to 100 million unique TCR sequences made up an early release that covered several hundred HLA-typed donors. To predict cytomegalovirus infection status, the study brought together high-throughput TCR immunosequencing, statistical association of individual TCRs with disease status, and machine learning. HLA typing covered class I and class II loci at four-digit resolution.

What the research found in general, with its limitations: In a later genetic analysis, fewer N-insertions in productive TCRs were reported among donors in an Asian-associated ancestry cluster than the 666-donor mean. Broadly in line with IMGT annotations, most TCR beta V segments showed up in productive rearrangements about 87% or about 30% of the time in an earlier analysis of roughly 590 of the donors. The cohort was sequenced for TCR beta chains only, and without alpha or paired-chain data the features that could be detected were limited. In both the original and validation cohorts, the classifier was reported to diagnose cytomegalovirus status with high specificity and sensitivity. In a later analysis, several top co-occurrence clusters were reported to appear linked to parvovirus B19, influenza, CMV and Epstein-Barr virus. Correlated functional status among segregating V segments might be attributable to linkage disequilibrium, but an unknown experimental factor could not be ruled out. Three of the identified cytomegalovirus-associated TCR beta chains were confirmed in vitro to be specific for cytomegalovirus antigens. For the cohort, immune exposure information was limited to CMV serostatus. In a later analysis, around 17,000 TCR beta sequences were associated with specific HLA alleles at a false discovery rate of 0.05. V-gene and J-gene trimming of TCR beta chains was associated with a missense DCLRE1C variant in a later genetic analysis, and the association was replicated in an independent cohort. In a later analysis, HLA-associated TCR beta chains were found to be more clonally expanded and to have lower generation probabilities than equally common non-associated chains. A further reported finding was that TCR beta sequences accurately predicted the HLA-A and HLA-B alleles for most subjects in the first cohort. About 15 rarely observed V segments, including chromosome 9 orphons, were excluded from the earlier analysis of approximately 500 of the donors because counts were too low. In a later analysis, the rate of TCR association differed among HLA loci, with DRB1 alleles having the most associated TCRs and HLA-C alleles having the fewest. Because the 87-base-pair reads could not distinguish some IMGT-functional V segments, including TRBV6-2 and TRBV6-3, those segments were excluded. A group of highly shared sequence variants was considered likely to be a technical artifact of the sequencing pipeline. The presence/absence analyses assumed that sequencing depth was roughly uniform across donors, and that assumption may not be true. The authors suggested that the approach could potentially be generalized to other disease states and immunological phenotypes. Most CMV-associated TCR beta chains appeared to be HLA-restricted in a later analysis, and the HLA associations seemed to be driven largely by CMV exposure. While some public TCRs were present in many individuals, most TCR sequences turned up only very rarely across donors. The study gave a list of under 200 TCR beta chains associated with cytomegalovirus. Because HLA typing was missing for some donors at each locus, association tests included only the typed subset. When HLA alleles, especially DR and DQ, strongly co-occurred, attributing TCR associations to individual alleles was difficult.

The sequenced sample consisted of PBMCs. This chain is built from TRBV5-1 and TRBJ2-7, with 7 bases aligning to TRBD2. The clonotype comes from a girl aged 2-15 years in good health and CMV-seropositive. CDR3 reads: CASSLVGGSSEQYF. The bases read TGCGCCAGCAGCTTGGTAGGCGGGAGCTCCGAGCAGTACTTC.